This T cell receptor (beta chain) derives from a study of T cell changes during pregnancy in multiple sclerosis. Clones were read by immunoSEQ multiplex PCR, and TCRdb kept only the in-frame ones, dropping some. The sample lists some 99,000 clones; 90% to 95% were seen once. This CDR3 is built from 17 residues. Germline V gives CDR1 WNHNN, CDR2 SYGVQD (reference sequence). The ends were cut back, 0 bases at V and 4 bases at J, with 16 bases in the middle. The sample was peripheral blood, taken after pregnancy. This chain uses TRBV10-1 with TRBJ1-3; maybe TRBD1 (6 bases). The origin of this receptor is a female donor in good health, enrolled as a control in a pregnancy study. The chain's CDR3 is CASSESAAAGVGNTIYF. In DNA, the CDR3 is TGCGCCAGCAGTGAGTCTGCAGCCGCAGGGGTCGGAAACACCATATATTTT.